This TCR beta chain derives from a study of Graves' ophthalmopathy and Graves' hyperthyroidism. Findings and limits, study-wide: Ophthalmopathy progression was predicted with 55% to 71% sensitivity and approximately 72% specificity.

With 2 bases removed from V and 2 bases from J, the gap between germline ends came to 13 bases. The CDR3 consists of 15 residues. Germline loops: CDR1 MNHEY, CDR2 SVGAGI. Ten or more counts support this clonotype. Antigen: not known. The TCR beta CDR3 regions underwent amplification from RNA transcripts. HTBI primers were used in a first-round RT-PCR, which preceded a second-round multiplex PCR. Using its own MiXCR run on the multiplex PCR reads, TCRdb lists one record per CDR3 protein. The sample holds under 250,000 distinct CDR3 sequences, about a fifth seen once. V is TRBV6-5 and J is TRBJ2-7; D uncertain. The material sequenced was peripheral blood. The origin of this receptor is a woman between 45 and 65 years old with Graves' ophthalmopathy. CDR3 loop: CASSYTALLAYEQYF. In DNA form, the CDR3 reads TGTGCCAGCAGTTACACCGCCCTGTTAGCCTACGAGCAGTACTTC.